This TCR beta chain stems from a study of T-cell memory formation after mild COVID-19. Overall study context: Clusters were largely donor specific.

The table lists this clonotype with a few counts. Germline lookup yields CDR1 SGHKS and CDR2 YYEKEE (reference sequence). Trimming shortened V by 4 bases and J by 13 bases, and 20 bases separated the two germline ends. The CDR3 spans 14 residues. In TCRdb, the 5' RACE reads were re-called with MiXCR into one record per CDR3 protein. The profile shows fewer than 650,000 distinct CDR3 sequences, around 15% of them singletons. The rearrangement uses TRBV5-5 and TRBJ1-4; D is unclear. This clonotype was sampled from an adult woman who had mild COVID-19 (a few samples of this study predate the infection). Cell type and time point are not known. Source material: PBMCs or a T cell subset sorted from them (not recorded which). CDR3 residues: CASSPDPPKTRLFF. For the CDR3, the DNA is TGTGCCAGCAGCCCCGATCCTCCAAAAACGCGACTGTTTTTT. Full variable domain (rest looked up from reference TRBV5-5 and TRBJ1-4): DAGVTQSPTHLIKTRGQQVTLRCSPISGHKSVSWYQQVLGQGPQFIFQYYEKEERGRGNFPDRFSARQFPNYSSELNVNALLLGDSALYLCASSPDPPKTRLFFGSGTQLSVL.